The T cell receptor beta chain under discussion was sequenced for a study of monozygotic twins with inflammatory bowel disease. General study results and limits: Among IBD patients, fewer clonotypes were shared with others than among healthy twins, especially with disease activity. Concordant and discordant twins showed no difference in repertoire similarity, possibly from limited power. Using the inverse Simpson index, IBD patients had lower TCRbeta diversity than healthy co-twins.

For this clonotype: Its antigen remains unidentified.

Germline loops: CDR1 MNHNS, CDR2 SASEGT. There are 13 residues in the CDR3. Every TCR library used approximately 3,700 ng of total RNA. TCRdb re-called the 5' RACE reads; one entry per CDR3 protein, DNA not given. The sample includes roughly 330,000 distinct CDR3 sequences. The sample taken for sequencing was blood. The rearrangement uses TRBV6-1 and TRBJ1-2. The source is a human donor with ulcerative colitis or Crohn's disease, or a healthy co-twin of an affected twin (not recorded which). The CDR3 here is CASAATLGYGYTF.